These 25 T cell receptor beta chains came from one sample sequenced in a study of T cells after yellow fever vaccination. TCRdb processed the 5' RACE reads anew with MiXCR; each CDR3 protein has one entry. The sample holds fewer than 400,000 distinct CDR3 sequences, about 11% seen once. This material consisted of CD4+ T cells sorted from PBMCs, taken 45 days after the yellow fever booster vaccination. The receptors here all came from a young man who received the YFV17D yellow fever vaccine.

This clonotype was seen a few times. This chain links TRBV5-1 with TRBJ1-5; D might be TRBD1 (6 bases). The CDR3 has 15 amino acids. V was pared by 4 bases and J by 5 bases, with 16 bases between. In germline, CDR1 is SGHRS, CDR2 YFSETQ. This CDR3 reads CASSPKGDRDQPQHF. The CDR3 DNA reads as TGCGCCAGCAGCCCCAAGGGGGATCGGGATCAGCCCCAGCATTTT.

This clonotype has a count of ten or more. The chain links TRBV5-6 to TRBJ2-3; no clear D gene. V gave up 4 bases and J gave up 4 bases, with 10 bases separating them. The CDR3 length is 13 residues. The germline gives CDR1 SGHDT, CDR2 YYEEEE. The CDR3 DNA is TGTGCCAGCAGCACCAAAGTCTCAGATACGCAGTATTTT. This translates into CASSTKVSDTQYF. The complete variable domain, with remaining parts taken from reference TRBV5-6 and TRBJ2-3, reads DAGVTQSPTHLIKTRGQQVTLRCSPKSGHDTVSWYQQALGQGPQFIFQYYEEEERQRGNFPDRFSGHQFPNYSSELNVNALLLGDSALYLCASSTKVSDTQYFGPGTRLTVL.

This chain connects TRBV12-3 or TRBV12-4 to TRBJ1-4, with TRBD1 matching over 10 bases. The trim removed 3 bases at V and 5 bases at J, leaving 3 bases unmatched. This CDR3 comprises 15 residues. Written as DNA, the CDR3 is TGTGCCAGCAGTTTGCAGGGACAGGGGAATGAAAAACTGTTTTTT. Translating it yields CASSLQGQGNEKLFF.

This sequence joins TRBV7-9 and TRBJ2-2; D not resolved. Germline values: CDR1 SEHNR, CDR2 FQNEAQ (reference sequence). Trimming removed 2 bases at V and 4 bases at J, with 8 bases between. The CDR3 is made up of 14 amino acids. This chain's CDR3 is CASSLPGGTGELFF. As DNA, the CDR3 is TGTGCCAGCAGCTTACCGGGCGGCACCGGGGAGCTGTTTTTT.

There are a few counts of this clonotype. CDR3 bases: TGTGCCAGCAGCTTGGACAGTCTGGGAGGCTACACCTTC. Translating it yields CASSLDSLGGYTF. The genes are TRBV5-6 and TRBJ1-2; D is uncertain. Trimming removed 0 bases from V and 8 bases from J, with 11 bases in between. The CDR3 loop spans 13 amino acids. The germline CDR1 and CDR2 sequences are SGHDT and YYEEEE.

CDR3 coding DNA: TGTGCCAGCAGTCCGGGAGGGTCTTTTTATGAGCAGTACTTC. It encodes CASSPGGSFYEQYF. The rearrangement uses TRBV25-1 and TRBJ2-7; 8 positions agree with TRBD2. Trimming took 5 bases from V and 7 from J; bases not matched to a gene: 10. The CDR3 is 14 residues long. CDR1 is MGHDK and CDR2 is SYGVNS in the germline V gene.

This CDR3 reads CASSLELGGLGEQFF. CDR3 sequence (DNA): TGCGCCAGCAGCTTGGAACTAGGAGGGCTCGGTGAGCAGTTCTTC. V gene TRBV5-1 combines with J gene TRBJ2-1, with D possibly matching TRBD2 (6 bases). This CDR3 is built from 15 residues. Germline CDR1 and CDR2: SGHRS and YFSETQ. The germline V and J ends were trimmed by 0 bases and 9 bases, with 16 bases remaining between them. Filled out from reference TRBV5-1 and TRBJ2-1, the complete variable domain reads KAGVTQTPRYLIKTRGQQVTLSCSPISGHRSVSWYQQTPGQGLQFLFEYFSETQRNKGNFPGRFSGRQFSNSRSEMNVSTLELGDSALYLCASSLELGGLGEQFFGPGTRLTVL.

In its sample, this clonotype was seen many times. V gene TRBV5-1 combines with J gene TRBJ2-3; the D gene is possibly TRBD2 (6 bases). This CDR3 is 13 amino acids long. The germline V gene encodes CDR1 SGHRS and CDR2 YFSETQ. Trimming stripped 4 bases from V and 4 bases from J, with 10 bases between. The CDR3: CASSPGGADTQYF. For the CDR3, the DNA is TGCGCCAGCAGCCCAGGCGGGGCAGATACGCAGTATTTT.

This clonotype has only a few counts. V and J are TRBV5-6 and TRBJ1-2; TRBD1 matches at 8 bases. Germline lookup yields CDR1 SGHDT and CDR2 YYEEEE. J lost 3 bases, V lost 1 base, and 11 bases had no gene match. This CDR3 contains 17 residues. The CDR3 protein is CASSLNLGQAFYYGYTF. The CDR3 DNA reads as TGTGCCAGCAGCTTGAATCTGGGACAGGCGTTTTACTATGGCTACACCTTC.

This clonotype came up many times. J is TRBJ2-7 and V is TRBV6-5; unclear D gene. V shed 0 bases and J shed 2 bases, with 8 bases lying between them. In germline, CDR1 is MNHEY, CDR2 SVGAGI. The CDR3 is 14 amino acids. The CDR3 nucleotides read TGTGCCAGCAGTTACTCGTACAGTACCTACGAGCAGTACTTC. Residues: CASSYSYSTYEQYF.

The CDR3, as DNA: TGCAGCCCCAGGGGGGCCCTCGCGGATACGCAGTATTTT. Protein product: CSPRGALADTQYF. The chain combines TRBV20-1 with TRBJ2-3, with TRBD1 as a possible D gene (7 bases). CDR3 size: 13 residues. CDR1 is DFQATT and CDR2 is SNEGSKA in the germline V gene (reference sequence).

V usage is TRBV7-2 and J usage is TRBJ1-1; no clear D gene. The CDR3 covers 12 residues. V gave up 3 bases and J gave up 3 bases, with 5 bases separating them. In germline, CDR1 is SGHTA, CDR2 FQGNSA. CDR3 sequence (DNA): TGTGCCAGCAGCTTGACGCACACTGAAGCTTTCTTT. It translates to CASSLTHTEAFF.

The chain joins TRBV6-2 or TRBV6-3 to TRBJ2-5, with TRBD1 matching over 8 bases. Trimming at V came to 2 bases and at J to 5 bases, leaving 7 bases not matched to a gene. Germline CDR1 is MNHEY and CDR2 is SVGEGT. The CDR3 runs to 15 residues. DNA for the CDR3: TGTGCCAGCAGTTACGGGACAGGAGTTCGGGAGACCCAGTACTTC. Translating gives CASSYGTGVRETQYF.

At least ten counts were recorded for this clonotype. The V and J genes are TRBV7-9 and TRBJ1-1; D remains ambiguous. The CDR3 has 14 residues. Trimming took off 3 bases at V and 1 base at J, with 9 bases between the two ends. Germline-derived CDR1 and CDR2 are SEHNR and FQNEAQ (reference sequence). CDR3 nucleotides: TGTGCCAGCAGCTTTAAATCCGGGAACACTGAAGCTTTCTTT. It is translated as CASSFKSGNTEAFF.

This chain uses TRBV5-6 with TRBJ1-5; TRBD1 aligns across 7 bases. V dropped 6 bases and J dropped 5; count of bases not matched to a gene: 11. The CDR3 is 15 residues long. In germline, CDR1 is SGHDT, CDR2 YYEEEE. CDR3 amino acids: CASNPPRDSHQPQHF. The DNA of the CDR3 is TGTGCCAGCAACCCCCCCAGGGACAGTCATCAGCCCCAGCATTTT.

This clonotype has a handful of counts. At one end the junction does not follow the germline gene, possibly because of a read error. The chain links TRBV11-3 to TRBJ2-7, with TRBD1 identical over 7 bases. This CDR3 is 12 amino acids long. Germline CDR1 is SGHNT and CDR2 is YENEEA. CDR3 sequence reads: CASSLGDSYQEF. The CDR3 nucleotides read TGTGCCAGCAGCTTAGGGGACAGCTACCAAGAGTTC.

This clonotype was seen only a few times. The V gene is TRBV28, the J gene TRBJ1-4, with no clear D. The CDR3 loop spans 15 amino acids. Germline lookup yields CDR1 MDHEN and CDR2 SYDVKM. Between the trimmed V and J ends, which lost 6 bases and 0 bases, there was a span of 11 bases. CDR3 sequence (DNA): TGTGCCAGCAGCGGGGTAGTTTCAACTAATGAAAAACTGTTTTTT. The encoded protein is CASSGVVSTNEKLFF.

The sample holds a few counts of this clonotype. CDR3 sequence: CASRPRRVSMNTEAFF. As DNA, the CDR3 is TGTGCCAGCAGACCACGCAGGGTCTCTATGAACACTGAAGCTTTCTTT. The chain links TRBV27 to TRBJ1-1; maybe TRBD1 (5 bases). This CDR3 has 16 amino acids. Germline V gene data show CDR1 as MNHEY and CDR2 as SMNVEV (reference sequence). V was clipped by 6 bases and J by 0 bases, with 17 bases between them.

The V and J genes are TRBV7-2 and TRBJ1-1; TRBD1 might be the D (5 bases). Germline V gene lookup returns CDR1 SGHTA and CDR2 FQGNSA. This CDR3 comprises 14 residues. The germline V and J ends were trimmed by 4 bases and 6 bases, with 15 bases remaining between them. Here the CDR3 reads CASSWAGVFSEAFF. The CDR3 bases are TGTGCCAGCAGCTGGGCGGGGGTATTCTCTGAAGCTTTCTTT.

This clonotype occurred a few times. This chain joins TRBV6-1 and TRBJ1-2; D perhaps matches TRBD1 (5 bases). The CDR3 runs 13 residues. The germline gives CDR1 MNHNS, CDR2 SASEGT. With 4 bases removed from V and 6 bases from J, the gap between germline ends came to 12 bases. CDR3 sequence (DNA): TGTGCCAGCAGTGGAGGGCTACAGGATGGCTACACCTTC. It codes for CASSGGLQDGYTF.

This clonotype was counted ten times or more. The V gene is TRBV6-1, the J gene TRBJ2-7; the match to TRBD1 covers 10 bases. CDR3 size: 14 residues. Trimming cost V 2 bases and J 5 bases; bases outside gene matches: 3. Germline V gene sequence: CDR1 MNHNS, CDR2 SASEGT. CDR3 in DNA: TGTGCCAGCAGTGAACCGGGGACAGGGGACGAGCAGTACGTC. Amino acids: CASSEPGTGDEQYV.

The V call is TRBV12-3 or TRBV12-4, the J call TRBJ1-1; 8 bases fit TRBD1. V was pared by 7 bases and J by 12 bases, with 7 bases of the junction left unmatched. The CDR3 loop spans 11 amino acids. CDR3 in amino acids: CASNPGGLSFF. CDR3 nucleotide sequence: TGTGCCAGCAACCCAGGGGGCCTGTCTTTCTTT.

In this sample, this clonotype turned up many times. CDR3 protein: CASRTYNEQFF. In DNA form, the CDR3 reads TGTGCCAGCAGAACCTACAATGAGCAGTTCTTC. The chain links TRBV12-3 or TRBV12-4 to TRBJ2-1; D gene uncertain. Trimming pared 6 bases from V and 2 bases from J, leaving 2 bases between. This CDR3 comprises 11 residues.

The chain recombines TRBV5-1 with TRBJ1-5; D is unresolved. This CDR3 region has 14 residues. The V gene's germline CDR1 is SGHRS and CDR2 YFSETQ. Trimming took 0 bases from V and 7 from J, leaving 11 bases between them. CDR3 amino acids: CASSLDGVRQPQHF. The CDR3 DNA reads as TGCGCCAGCAGCTTGGACGGGGTTAGGCAGCCCCAGCATTTT.

The chain has TRBV20-1 and TRBJ1-6; D is uncertain. V was trimmed by 0 bases and J by 4 bases, leaving 13 bases between them. Germline V gives CDR1 DFQATT, CDR2 SNEGSKA (reference sequence). The CDR3 is made up of 16 amino acids. CDR3 coding DNA: TGCAGTGCTAGAGATGGTCCACCCGGTTATAATTCACCCCTCCACTTT. Translating it yields CSARDGPPGYNSPLHF.